These 29 T cell receptor beta chains came from one sample sequenced in a study of Graves' ophthalmopathy and Graves' hyperthyroidism. Beta-chain TCR CDR3 regions were amplified from RNA transcripts. Scientists carried out first-round RT-PCR using HTBI primers and then a second-round multiplex PCR. In TCRdb, the multiplex PCR reads were re-called with MiXCR into one record per CDR3 protein. The sample shows more than 1,000,000 distinct CDR3 sequences, about two fifths of them seen only once. Sequenced: peripheral blood or thyroid tissue (not recorded which). These receptors all come from an adult man with Graves' hyperthyroidism.

This clonotype was seen ten or more times. The chain recombines TRBV5-1 with TRBJ2-2, with D perhaps TRBD1 (6 bases). The length of the CDR3 is 15 residues. Looked up from germline, CDR1 is SGHRS and CDR2 is YFSETQ. The V and J ends lost 0 bases and 1 base respectively, with 7 bases between them. CDR3 loop: CASSLGDKNTGELFF. CDR3 DNA: TGCGCCAGCAGCTTGGGGGACAAGAACACCGGGGAGCTGTTTTTT.

The table lists this clonotype with many counts. The V gene is TRBV24-1, the J gene TRBJ1-1, with TRBD1 matching 9 bases. J was trimmed by 6 bases and V by 7 bases; bases with no gene match: 5. The germline gives CDR1 KGHDR, CDR2 SFDVKD. This CDR3 comprises 13 residues. The CDR3 coding sequence is TGTGCCACCAGGGACAGGGGAGCCGCTGAAGCTTTCTTT. Its protein product is CATRDRGAAEAFF.

This clonotype was seen a handful of times. V gene TRBV7-9 combines with J gene TRBJ1-1; 9 nucleotides line up with TRBD1. The germline gives CDR1 SEHNR, CDR2 FQNEAQ (reference sequence). The CDR3 extends over 14 amino acids. Trimming at V came to 7 bases and at J to 1 base, leaving 4 bases not matched to a gene. The CDR3 region has the DNA TGTGCCAGCACCTTGACAGGGGGGAACACTGAAGCTTTCTTT. It is translated as CASTLTGGNTEAFF.

This clonotype was picked up many times. The gene calls are TRBV20-1 and TRBJ1-1; no clear D gene. Trimming took 5 bases from V and 7 from J, leaving 20 bases between them. The germline V gene encodes CDR1 DFQATT and CDR2 SNEGSKA (reference sequence). The CDR3 runs to 14 residues. CDR3 protein: CSAEDGRKAGEAFF. CDR3 sequence (DNA): TGCAGTGCTGAGGACGGCCGTAAGGCGGGTGAAGCTTTCTTT.

As to this clonotype: One junction end does not reproduce the germline sequence, and a read error may be involved. The rearrangement uses TRBV7-8 and TRBJ2-6; the match to TRBD2 covers 7 bases. CDR3 length: 13 residues. Germline CDR1 and CDR2: SGHVS and FQNEAQ. The CDR3 is CASAPRGDNVLTF. Written as DNA, the CDR3 is TGTGCCAGCGCCCCACGGGGGGACAACGTCCTGACTTTC.

This clonotype has at least ten counts. The genes are TRBV5-1 and TRBJ1-2, with no clear D. The V end lost 4 bases, the J end lost 7 bases, and 20 bases lay between the germline ends. The CDR3 runs 15 residues. Germline CDR1 reads SGHRS; CDR2 reads YFSETQ. CDR3 residues: CASSPTVGQTTGYTF. DNA for the CDR3: TGCGCCAGCAGCCCTACGGTCGGGCAGACTACTGGCTACACCTTC.

The chain has TRBV7-2 and TRBJ1-4; D gene uncertain. Trimming took off 5 bases at V and 6 bases at J, with 16 bases between the two ends. This CDR3 spans 15 amino acids. Germline V CDR1 and CDR2: SGHTA, FQGNSA. The chain's CDR3 is CASSMRPRNYEKLFF. CDR3 sequence (DNA): TGTGCCAGCAGCATGAGACCCCGGAACTATGAAAAACTGTTTTTT.

The CDR3 reads CSVEGGRFSDTQYF. CDR3 bases: TGCAGCGTTGAAGGCGGGAGGTTTTCAGATACGCAGTATTTT. The gene calls are TRBV29-1 and TRBJ2-3; TRBD2 matches 8 bases. CDR3 length: 14 residues. The ends lost 1 base at V and 4 bases at J; junction bases unmatched: 4. Germline CDR1 and CDR2: SQVTM and ANQGSEA.

V usage is TRBV12-5 and J usage is TRBJ1-1, with D tentatively TRBD1 (6 bases). Deletions cut 9 bases from V and 0 bases from J, with 8 bases between. The CDR3 length is 12 residues. Germline CDR1 is LGHNT and CDR2 is FRNRAP. CDR3 in amino acids: CASRGMNTEAFF. CDR3 bases: TGTGCTAGCAGGGGTATGAACACTGAAGCTTTCTTT.

This clonotype was recorded at least ten times. The chain carries TRBV7-8 and TRBJ2-5, with D tentatively TRBD1 (5 bases). Germline V CDR1 and CDR2: SGHVS, FQNEAQ. The CDR3 consists of 15 residues. The V gene lost 4 bases and the J gene lost 3 bases, with 15 bases spanning the gap. The chain's CDR3 is CASSSRDRKEETQYF. The CDR3 DNA sequence: TGTGCCAGCAGCTCAAGAGACAGAAAGGAAGAGACCCAGTACTTC. The whole variable domain, filled in from reference TRBV7-8 and TRBJ2-5, reads GAGVSQSPRYKVAKRGQDVALRCDPISGHVSLFWYQQALGQGPEFLTYFQNEAQLDKSGLPSDRFFAERPEGSVSTLKIQRTQQEDSAVYLCASSSRDRKEETQYFGPGTRLLVL.

This clonotype was counted many times. This sequence joins TRBV6-5 and TRBJ1-6, with D unclear. The CDR3 has 12 amino acids. Looked up from germline, CDR1 is MNHEY and CDR2 is SVGAGI. V lost 8 bases and J 9 bases, leaving 11 bases between the germline ends. CDR3 sequence (DNA): TGTGCCAGCGGCCCAGCGGGTTCACCCCTCCACTTT. It translates to CASGPAGSPLHF.

This clonotype was seen a handful of times. The CDR3 carries no conserved terminal phenylalanine or tryptophan, so it likely arises from a read error. The V gene is TRBV5-5, the J gene TRBJ1-1; D remains ambiguous. CDR1 SGHKS and CDR2 YYEKEE come from the germline V gene (reference sequence). This CDR3 comprises 11 residues. Trimming removed 4 bases at V and 7 bases at J, with 8 bases between. CDR3 DNA sequence: TGTGCCAGCAGCCCCGATGGTGAAGCTTTCCTT. Protein: CASSPDGEAFL.

This clonotype came up a few times. The chain couples TRBV12-5 to TRBJ1-5; 8 nucleotides line up with TRBD1. After removal of 4 bases from V and 5 bases from J, the junction contained 10 bases not matched to a gene. This CDR3 comprises 16 residues. Looked up from germline, CDR1 is LGHNT and CDR2 is FRNRAP. Here the CDR3 DNA reads TGTGCTAGTGGTTCCATAAAGGACAGGGAAGATCAGCCCCAGCATTTT. Translation: CASGSIKDREDQPQHF.

This clonotype was picked up many times. The gene calls are TRBV20-1 and TRBJ2-7; no clear D gene. Trimming pared 5 bases from V and 6 bases from J, leaving 17 bases between. Germline assignment: CDR1 DFQATT and CDR2 SNEGSKA (reference sequence). There are 13 residues in the CDR3. Here the CDR3 reads CSAPRPSYGEQYF. The DNA of the CDR3 is TGCAGTGCTCCTCGCCCCTCATATGGCGAGCAGTACTTC.

A word on this clonotype: A much larger clonotype is one base distant, so this may be a read error. J is TRBJ2-5 and V is TRBV4-3, with 7 bases aligning to TRBD2. The J segment lost 5 bases and the V segment lost 4 bases, leaving 13 bases of the junction unmatched. Looked up from germline, CDR1 is LGHNA and CDR2 is YSLEER. This CDR3 comprises 16 residues. The CDR3 region is CASSRDLGGVGETQYF. The DNA for the CDR3 is TGCGCCAGCAGCCGAGATCTTGGGGGGGTCGGTGAGACCCAGTACTTC.

This sequence joins TRBV7-2 and TRBJ1-1, with 8 bases matching TRBD1. The ends lost 5 bases at V and 12 bases at J; junction bases unmatched: 17. This CDR3 is built from 15 residues. Per the germline V gene, CDR1 is SGHTA and CDR2 is FQGNSA. This CDR3 is CASSQDIAGGFETFF. The DNA for the CDR3 is TGTGCCAGCAGCCAAGATATCGCAGGGGGCTTCGAAACTTTCTTT.

This clonotype was picked up many times. This chain uses TRBV27 with TRBJ1-5, with D uncertain. The CDR3 consists of 12 residues. Germline-derived CDR1 and CDR2 are MNHEY and SMNVEV (reference sequence). Trimming took 6 bases from V and 4 from J, leaving 7 bases between them. The CDR3 sequence: CASSLTNQPQHF. The CDR3 DNA sequence: TGTGCCAGCAGCCTTACAAATCAGCCCCAGCATTTT.

This clonotype was seen at least ten times. The V and J genes are TRBV29-1 and TRBJ1-2; no reliable D call. CDR1 is SQVTM and CDR2 is ANQGSEA in the germline V gene. The CDR3 totals 11 residues. V lost 3 bases to trimming and J lost 3 bases, with 5 bases between them. This CDR3 reads CSVEQDYGYTF. DNA for the CDR3: TGCAGCGTTGAGCAGGACTATGGCTACACCTTC. Full variable domain (rest looked up from reference TRBV29-1 and TRBJ1-2): SAVISQKPSRDICQRGTSLTIQCQVDSQVTMMFWYRQQPGQSLTLIATANQGSEATYESGFVIDKFPISRPNLTFSTLTVSNMSPEDSSIYLCSVEQDYGYTFGSGTRLTVV.

This clonotype was counted at least ten times. CDR3 DNA sequence: TGTGCCACCAGTGATCCAGGTCAACATCAGCCCCAGCATTTT. Translation gives CATSDPGQHQPQHF. J is TRBJ1-5 and V is TRBV24-1; D unclear. The CDR3 length is 14 residues. The V end lost 3 bases, the J end lost 5 bases, and 10 bases lay between the germline ends. Germline values: CDR1 KGHDR, CDR2 SFDVKD.

Points on this clonotype: Possible read error: a much larger clone is one base away. Written as DNA, the CDR3 is TGTGCCGGCAGTTTAGCGCCAGGGTCGAGACAGCCCCAGCATTTT. This codes for CAGSLAPGSRQPQHF. This chain uses TRBV12-3 or TRBV12-4 with TRBJ1-5; tentative D call: TRBD1 (5 bases). The CDR3 covers 15 residues.

This chain links TRBV10-3 with TRBJ1-3; possibly TRBD1 for D (6 bases). The CDR3 is 15 amino acids. Germline V lookup: CDR1 ENHRY, CDR2 SYGVKD. Trimming left V 10 bases short and J 0 bases short, with 16 bases between. CDR3 protein: CASRKTGASGNTIYF. CDR3 sequence (DNA): TGTGCCAGCAGAAAGACAGGAGCCTCTGGAAACACCATATATTTT.

About this clonotype itself: One base away lies a much larger clone, so this may be a sequencing read error. The conserved final phenylalanine or tryptophan is absent from the CDR3, which likely points to a read error. The rearrangement links TRBV20-1 to TRBJ1-1, with 8 bases that match TRBD1. CDR1 and CDR2 from the germline V gene are DFQATT and SNEGSKA (reference sequence). Trimming removed 5 bases from V and 0 bases from J; junction bases left unmatched: 14. The CDR3 has 17 residues. Here the CDR3 reads CSADQTGETHMNTEAFL. The CDR3 region has the DNA TGCAGTGCTGACCAGACAGGGGAAACACACATGAACACTGAAGCTTTCTTG.

V gene TRBV4-1 combines with J gene TRBJ1-2; D is ambiguous. The germline gives CDR1 MGHRA, CDR2 YSYEKL. Trimming shortened V by 1 base and J by 8 bases, and 14 bases separated the two germline ends. The CDR3 runs 14 residues. CDR3 residues: CASSQGITKRGYTF. The CDR3 DNA is TGCGCCAGCAGCCAAGGTATCACCAAGCGGGGCTACACCTTC.

V usage is TRBV11-1 and J usage is TRBJ1-5; unclear D gene. CDR1 is SGHAT and CDR2 is FQDESV in the germline V gene (reference sequence). The CDR3 consists of 15 residues. V lost 1 base to trimming and J lost 11 bases, with 18 bases between them. In DNA form, the CDR3 reads TGTGCCAGCAGCTTAGTGGCGGGTGCCGTGGAGACCCAGCATTTT. Translation: CASSLVAGAVETQHF.

This chain uses TRBV12-3 or TRBV12-4 with TRBJ1-6, with TRBD1 identical over 10 bases. The CDR3 contains 16 residues. J lost 8 bases, V lost 5 bases, and 9 bases had no gene match. CDR3 DNA: TGTGCCAGCAGTCCCCAACCCGGGACAGGGGATTCACCCCTCCACTTT. This encodes CASSPQPGTGDSPLHF.

This clonotype was counted a single time. The chain combines TRBV7-9 with TRBJ2-7; 9 bases align to TRBD1. Trimming at V came to 6 bases and at J to 4 bases, leaving 16 bases not matched to a gene. The CDR3 length is 17 residues. In germline, CDR1 is SEHNR, CDR2 FQNEAQ (reference sequence). The CDR3 bases are TGTGCCAGCAGATCCCGGGACAGGGAGATGGTCGTTTACGAGCAGTACTTC. It encodes CASRSRDREMVVYEQYF.

This clonotype appeared a few times. The gene calls are TRBV4-3 and TRBJ1-5; 9 bases line up with TRBD1. The CDR3 consists of 16 residues. J gave up 5 bases and V 0 bases, and 5 bases lay outside the gene matches. The germline V gene has CDR1 LGHNA and CDR2 YSLEER. The CDR3, as DNA: TGCGCCAGCAGCCAAGACTTGGGACAGGGCCATCAGCCCCAGCATTTT. Translated: CASSQDLGQGHQPQHF.

This rearrangement joins TRBV29-1 to TRBJ2-7, with a weak D call TRBD1 (6 bases). Trimming removed 6 bases from V and 7 bases from J, with 16 bases in between. The germline CDR1 and CDR2 sequences are SQVTM and ANQGSEA. This CDR3 region has 12 residues. CDR3 DNA sequence: TGCAGCGTGAGACAGGCAAGTATGGAGCAGTACTTC. It codes for CSVRQASMEQYF.

Turning to this clonotype: Germline is not matched at one junction end, which may reflect a read error. The chain is built from TRBV9 and TRBJ2-6; TRBD1 aligns across 9 bases. The CDR3 runs to 19 residues. The germline V gene encodes CDR1 SGDLS and CDR2 YYNGEE. CDR3 protein: CASSTQGDRVFAGANVPTF. For the CDR3, the DNA is TGTGCCAGCAGCACACAGGGGGACAGGGTATTTGCTGGGGCCAACGTCCCGACTTTC.